Shown below are 15 T cell receptor beta chains from a single sample sequenced in a study of blood T cell repertoires in COVID-19. Here immunoSEQ multiplex PCR was the method, and the copy in TCRdb shows in-frame clones only, minus some. The table includes some 250,000 clones, 90% to 95% detected once. Material: PBMCs or T cells enriched from blood (not recorded which). The receptors derive from a human donor in a cohort exposed to, infected with or recovered from COVID-19 (not recorded which). The donor label of this sample is uncertain.

This chain connects TRBV30 to TRBJ1-5, with 8 bases lining up with TRBD1. The trim removed 6 bases at V and 5 bases at J, leaving 6 bases unmatched. The germline V gene has CDR1 GTSNPN and CDR2 SVGIG (reference sequence). There are 13 residues in the CDR3. The CDR3 reads CACGQGGHQPQHF. The CDR3 coding sequence is TGTGCCTGCGGACAGGGAGGTCATCAGCCCCAGCATTTT.

The V and J genes are TRBV30 and TRBJ2-7; the D call may be TRBD1 or TRBD2 (5 bases each). Trimming removed 8 bases at V and 2 bases at J, with 13 bases between. Germline CDR1 is GTSNPN and CDR2 is SVGIG (reference sequence). This CDR3 has 12 residues. CDR3 amino acids: CAGTVTPYEQYF. CDR3 coding DNA: TGTGCCGGGACCGTCACACCCTACGAGCAGTACTTC.

This clone appeared a single time. The chain couples TRBV6-5 to TRBJ1-2; 9 bases match TRBD1. The germline CDR1 and CDR2 sequences are MNHEY and SVGAGI. CDR3 length: 14 residues. Unmatched junction bases numbered 8, after V lost 4 bases and J lost 8 bases. For the CDR3, the DNA is TGTGCCAGCAGTTCAGGGACAGGGACAAACGGCTACACCTTC. Translating gives CASSSGTGTNGYTF.

This clone was found a few times. V and J are TRBV24-1 and TRBJ1-6; D unclear. Trimming cost V 3 bases and J 3 bases, with 11 bases left between them. This CDR3 comprises 16 residues. CDR1 is KGHDR, CDR2 SFDVKD, per germline. CDR3 coding DNA: TGTGCCACCAGTGATCTAACGGAGGGCTATAATTCACCCCTCCACTTT. Translating gives CATSDLTEGYNSPLHF.

The genes are TRBV2 and TRBJ1-4; 8 positions match TRBD1. Trimming removed 6 bases from V and 0 bases from J; junction bases left unmatched: 6. The CDR3 has 16 amino acids. Germline CDR1 SNHLY, CDR2 FYNNEI. CDR3 in DNA: TGTGCCAGCAGAGGACAGGGAATTGCAACTAATGAAAAACTGTTTTTT. This gives the protein CASRGQGIATNEKLFF.

The CDR3 region has the DNA TGTGCCAGTAATAGGGGGCAAAACACAGATACGCAGTATTTT. As protein: CASNRGQNTDTQYF. The rearrangement links TRBV19 to TRBJ2-3, with 7 bases aligning to TRBD1. The CDR3 has 14 amino acids. CDR1 is LNHDA, CDR2 SQIVND, per germline (reference sequence). The J segment lost 2 bases and the V segment lost 7 bases, leaving 6 bases of the junction unmatched.

The chain employs TRBV15 and TRBJ2-5; possibly TRBD2 for D (6 bases). The V end was cut by 3 bases, the J end by 4 bases, with 12 bases between. The CDR3 sequence is 14 residues long. From germline, CDR1 is LNHNV and CDR2 YYDKDF (reference sequence). CDR3 nucleotides: TGTGCCACCAGCAGGCGGGGCTTACGAGAGACCCAGTACTTC. The encoded protein is CATSRRGLRETQYF.

About this clone itself: Distinct nucleotide sequences in the sample also encode this CDR3. The CDR3 DNA reads as TGTGCCAGCAGCTTGGCTGGACAGGGGACTGGAAACACCATATATTTT. Protein sequence: CASSLAGQGTGNTIYF. The rearrangement uses TRBV5-6 and TRBJ1-3; 9 nucleotides agree with TRBD1. The junction had 3 bases not matched to a gene; V was cut back by 0 bases and J by 2 bases. The CDR3 runs to 16 residues. CDR1 SGHDT and CDR2 YYEEEE come from the germline V gene.

This clone was observed once. The V gene is TRBV9, the J gene TRBJ2-5, with a possible D match to TRBD2 (6 bases). V dropped 4 bases and J dropped 5 bases, with 21 bases sitting between them. Germline values: CDR1 SGDLS, CDR2 YYNGEE. This CDR3 comprises 16 residues. The CDR3 DNA sequence: TGTGCCAGCAGCACGACGCCGGGCGGGGTGAGTGAGACCCAGTACTTC. Protein: CASSTTPGGVSETQYF.

V gene TRBV7-9 combines with J gene TRBJ2-2; D may be TRBD1 (6 bases). Germline V gene lookup returns CDR1 SEHNR and CDR2 FQNEAQ (reference sequence). The length of the CDR3 is 14 residues. Trimming shortened V by 3 bases and J by 5 bases, and 10 bases separated the two germline ends. This CDR3 is CASSLDRLTGELFF. CDR3 sequence (DNA): TGTGCCAGCAGCTTGGACAGATTGACCGGGGAGCTGTTTTTT.

The chain recombines TRBV29-1 with TRBJ2-1; the match to TRBD2 covers 8 bases. The V gene's germline CDR1 is SQVTM and CDR2 ANQGSEA. The CDR3 consists of 17 residues. V was clipped by 2 bases and J by 6 bases; unmatched bases: 15. CDR3 amino acids: CSVEPGVVLAGSNEQFF. CDR3 sequence (DNA): TGCAGCGTTGAACCAGGCGTGGTCCTAGCGGGTTCCAATGAGCAGTTCTTC.

The chain couples TRBV6-5 to TRBJ1-4; TRBD1 agrees at 9 bases. V lost 8 bases, J lost 4 bases, and 5 bases stayed unmatched. From germline, CDR1 is MNHEY and CDR2 SVGAGI. The length of the CDR3 is 14 residues. The CDR3 reads CASRPGQGNEKLFF. Here the CDR3 DNA reads TGTGCCAGCCGACCGGGACAGGGTAATGAAAAACTGTTTTTT.

The chain carries TRBV2 and TRBJ2-5; D may be TRBD2 (6 bases). The length of the CDR3 is 13 residues. CDR1 and CDR2 from the germline V gene are SNHLY and FYNNEI. The ends were cut back, 10 bases at V and 2 bases at J, with 14 bases in the middle. The CDR3 nucleotides read TGTGCCACGAGTGGGGGGAATCAAGAGACCCAGTACTTC. Protein sequence: CATSGGNQETQYF.

The chain is built from TRBV25-1 and TRBJ2-1; possible D gene TRBD1, 6 bases. The CDR3 length is 17 residues. CDR1 and CDR2 from the germline V gene are MGHDK and SYGVNS. The V and J ends lost 3 bases and 2 bases respectively, with 17 bases between them. CDR3 in DNA: TGTGCCAGCAGTGATACTTATGGCAGGGGAGCCTACAATGAGCAGTTCTTC. Translation: CASSDTYGRGAYNEQFF. Variable domain in full (rest from reference TRBV25-1 and TRBJ2-1): EADIYQTPRYLVIGTGKKITLECSQTMGHDKMYWYQQDPGMELHLIHYSYGVNSTEKGDLSSESTVSRIRTEHFPLTLESARPSHTSQYLCASSDTYGRGAYNEQFFGPGTRLTVL.

The chain recombines TRBV10-3 with TRBJ1-1; a possible D gene is TRBD1 (5 bases). Trimming shortened V by 9 bases and J by 0 bases, and 14 bases separated the two germline ends. The CDR3 length is 14 residues. The V gene's germline CDR1 is ENHRY and CDR2 SYGVKD. The CDR3 nucleotides read TGTGCCATTCGAGGGGCGGGGATGAACACTGAAGCTTTCTTT. It codes for CAIRGAGMNTEAFF.